The entry below gives a single TCR beta chain sequence along with its context. In the original workflow: From reference gene primer amplification, estimates of nucleated cell counts were derived. Sequencing used immunoSEQ multiplex PCR; TCRdb keeps in-frame clones, though not all of them. The V and J calls and the clone size are those of that table, but D and trimming were determined from the DNA. The sample contains hundreds of thousands of clones, around 90% of which appear only once. The CDR3 has 13 residues. V lost 0 bases and J 2 bases, leaving 4 bases between the germline ends. The data belong to a study of blood T cell repertoires in COVID-19. Study-level background: The United States, Italy and Spain were the sources of the acute and convalescent COVID-19 samples. T cells, B-cell-depleted T cells, or PBMCs provided the cDNA or gDNA that served as material.

The clonotype comes from a man aged 55 to 70 who had recovered from COVID-19. The sequenced sample was peripheral blood. V usage is TRBV12-3 or TRBV12-4 and J usage is TRBJ1-1; D call uncertain. The CDR3, as DNA: TGTGCCAGCAGTTTAGCGTCTAACACTGAAGCTTTCTTT. Translation gives CASSLASNTEAFF.